This T cell receptor (beta chain) was sequenced during a study of blood T cell repertoires in COVID-19. In the original workflow: Amplification with reference gene primers provided the estimates of nucleated cell counts. The table came from immunoSEQ multiplex PCR; TCRdb's copy has only in-frame clones and leaves some out. D and trimming were read from the DNA, whereas the V and J calls and clone size are those reported in that table. The sample carries 200,000 to 250,000 clones, 75% to 90% recorded once. CDR1 MNHEY and CDR2 SMNVEV come from the germline V gene (reference sequence). V lost 4 bases and J 1 base, leaving 11 bases between the germline ends. This CDR3 has 15 amino acids.

This receptor was identified in a woman younger than 45 who had recovered from COVID-19. The chain joins TRBV27 to TRBJ1-5; D gene ambiguous. The sample comprised PBMCs or T cells enriched from blood (not recorded which). The CDR3 spells CASSSGTKSNQPQHF. In nucleotides, the CDR3 is TGTGCCAGCAGTTCTGGCACGAAGAGCAATCAGCCCCAGCATTTT.